The 13 T cell receptor beta chains given below trace back to one sample, sequenced in a study of cytomegalovirus exposure and HLA in healthy donors. Assay used: immunoSEQ multiplex PCR; TCRdb lists only in-frame clones, some missing. The sample contains about 86,000 clones, about 92% of which appear only once. Sequencing was done on a sample of PBMCs. These receptors all come from a young man in good health and CMV-seronegative.

The V and J genes are TRBV7-8 and TRBJ1-1; TRBD1 matches at 9 bases. Germline lookup yields CDR1 SGHVS and CDR2 FQNEAQ. V trimming: 1 base; J trimming: 5 bases; junction bases outside the gene matches: 5. The CDR3 sequence is 15 residues long. The CDR3 nucleotides read TGTGCCAGCAGCTTAGGACAGGGGGATGGTACTGAAGCTTTCTTT. Protein product: CASSLGQGDGTEAFF.

The genes are TRBV18 and TRBJ2-5, with TRBD1 as a possible D gene (5 bases). The CDR3 loop spans 15 amino acids. The V gene's germline CDR1 is KGHSH and CDR2 LQKENI. The ends were cut back, 1 base at V and 4 bases at J, with 13 bases in the middle. CDR3 region: CASSPQLGRGETQYF. In DNA form, the CDR3 reads TGTGCCAGCTCACCACAATTAGGTAGGGGAGAGACCCAGTACTTC.

The rearrangement joins TRBV12-5 to TRBJ2-1, with 8 bases that match TRBD1. This CDR3 region has 17 residues. Germline trimming cut 4 bases from V and 4 bases from J; bases unmatched to any gene: 12. CDR1 and CDR2 (germline): LGHNT, FRNRAP. The DNA of the CDR3 is TGTGCTAGTGGTTCCCTATCCCCGGGACAGGCATACAATGAGCAGTTCTTC. This sequence encodes CASGSLSPGQAYNEQFF.

The chain joins TRBV27 to TRBJ2-2, with D unclear. The CDR3 has 14 residues. Per germline, CDR1 MNHEY and CDR2 SMNVEV (reference sequence). The V and J ends lost 6 bases and 3 bases respectively, with 11 bases between them. This chain's CDR3 is CASRQPGYTGELFF. The CDR3 DNA reads TGTGCCAGCAGGCAGCCAGGTTACACCGGGGAGCTGTTTTTT.

The chain couples TRBV6-5 to TRBJ2-7; 10 positions agree with TRBD2. Germline assignment: CDR1 MNHEY and CDR2 SVGAGI. V was pared by 6 bases and J by 6 bases, with 11 bases of the junction left unmatched. The CDR3 is made up of 15 amino acids. CDR3 nucleotides: TGTGCCAGCAGACCCCGGACTAGCGGCTGGGTCGAGCAGTACTTC. As protein: CASRPRTSGWVEQYF.

The count of this clone is one. This chain uses TRBV5-4 with TRBJ2-3, with 10 bases identical to TRBD2. Trimming took 0 bases from V and 1 from J; bases not matched to a gene: 11. The CDR3 contains 19 residues. The germline V gene encodes CDR1 SGHNT and CDR2 YYREEE (reference sequence). The CDR3 protein is CASSLAWQAGGPRTDTQYF. The CDR3 nucleotides are TGTGCCAGCAGCTTGGCATGGCAAGCGGGAGGGCCGCGCACAGATACGCAGTATTTT.

The chain couples TRBV12-5 to TRBJ2-2, with TRBD1 matching over 9 bases. The V gene's germline CDR1 is LGHNT and CDR2 FRNRAP. The V segment lost 6 bases and the J segment 3 bases; nucleotides outside the gene matches: 11. The CDR3 has 17 amino acids. The CDR3 DNA is TGTGCTAGTGGGATCACACAGGGGGCCCGCGACACCGGGGAGCTGTTTTTT. Amino acids: CASGITQGARDTGELFF.

The chain uses TRBV6-5 and TRBJ1-3; perhaps TRBD1 as D (6 bases). CDR3 size: 15 residues. Trimming took 5 bases from V and 7 from J, leaving 18 bases between them. The V gene's germline CDR1 is MNHEY and CDR2 SVGAGI. This chain's CDR3 is CASSPDRFWGNTIYF. Written as DNA, the CDR3 is TGTGCCAGCAGTCCAGACAGGTTTTGGGGGAACACCATATATTTT.

This chain connects TRBV29-1 to TRBJ2-6; TRBD1 might be the D (6 bases). V lost 1 base, J lost 2 bases, and 12 bases lay in between. In germline, CDR1 is SQVTM, CDR2 ANQGSEA. The length of the CDR3 is 16 residues. CDR3 in DNA: TGCAGCGTTGAAGTCAGGGGACGGGCTGGGGCCAACGTCCTGACTTTC. Encoded protein: CSVEVRGRAGANVLTF.

Only a few counts were recorded for this clone. The gene calls are TRBV4-2 and TRBJ2-7; 7 bases are shared with TRBD2. CDR1 LGHNA and CDR2 YNFKEQ come from the germline V gene. The CDR3 is 15 amino acids. Trimming removed 0 bases from V and 6 bases from J; junction bases left unmatched: 8. The CDR3 protein is CASSQELERGREQYF. The CDR3 region has the DNA TGTGCCAGCAGCCAAGAATTGGAGCGGGGACGCGAGCAGTACTTC.

The chain recombines TRBV27 with TRBJ2-2; 8 positions match TRBD1. The CDR3 spans 16 residues. Germline lookup yields CDR1 MNHEY and CDR2 SMNVEV (reference sequence). V shed 7 bases and J 1 base; nucleotides not matched to a gene: 8. CDR3 loop: CASIQRTGMNTGELFF. DNA of the CDR3: TGTGCCAGCATCCAGCGGACAGGGATGAACACCGGGGAGCTGTTTTTT.

The chain couples TRBV27 to TRBJ2-3; D remains unclear. The CDR3 totals 14 residues. The germline CDR1 and CDR2 sequences are MNHEY and SMNVEV (reference sequence). V lost 3 bases and J lost 0, with 7 bases in between. The CDR3 DNA is TGTGCCAGCAGTTTTGAGCCGAGCACAGATACGCAGTATTTT. This encodes CASSFEPSTDTQYF.

This clone was detected once. V usage is TRBV18 and J usage is TRBJ2-2; no clear D. Germline-derived CDR1 and CDR2 are KGHSH and LQKENI. V dropped 3 bases and J dropped 4 bases, with 9 bases sitting between them. The CDR3 has 14 residues. The CDR3 sequence: CASSPPSSTGELFF. In nucleotides, the CDR3 is TGTGCCAGCTCACCTCCAAGCTCCACCGGGGAGCTGTTTTTT.